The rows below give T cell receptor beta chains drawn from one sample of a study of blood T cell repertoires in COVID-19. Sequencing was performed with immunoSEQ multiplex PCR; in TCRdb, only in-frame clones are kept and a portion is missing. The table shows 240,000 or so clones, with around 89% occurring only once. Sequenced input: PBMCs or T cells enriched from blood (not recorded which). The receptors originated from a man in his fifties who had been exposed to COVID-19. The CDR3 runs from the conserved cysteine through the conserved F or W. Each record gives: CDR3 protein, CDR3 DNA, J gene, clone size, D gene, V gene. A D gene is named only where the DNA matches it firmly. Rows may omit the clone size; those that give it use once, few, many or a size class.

CASSLGPRDNYGYTF | TGTGCCAGCAGTTTGGGCCCCCGCGACAACTATGGCTACACCTTC | TRBJ1-2 | once | - | TRBV28
CASSEGTGAYNEQFF | TGTGCCAGCAGTGAGGGGACAGGGGCCTACAATGAGCAGTTCTTC | TRBJ2-1 | - | TRBD1 | TRBV2
CASSLSRGGMTEAFF | TGTGCCAGCAGTTTATCGAGGGGGGGTATGACTGAAGCTTTCTTT | TRBJ1-1 | - | - | TRBV27
CASTRQYYGYTF | TGTGCCAGCACCAGACAGTACTATGGCTACACCTTC | TRBJ1-2 | - | - | TRBV12-3/TRBV12-4
CSASLGDISPLHF | TGCAGTGCTAGTCTGGGAGACATTTCGCCCCTCCACTTT | TRBJ1-6 | - | - | TRBV20-1
CASSEARGVLMGTSDDNEQFF | TGTGCCAGCAGTGAAGCGCGGGGGGTACTTATGGGGACTAGCGACGACAATGAGCAGTTCTTC | TRBJ2-1 | - | TRBD2 | TRBV2
CASATIGTGGDTQYF | TGCGCCAGCGCGACAATAGGGACAGGCGGCGATACGCAGTATTTT | TRBJ2-3 | - | TRBD1 | TRBV5-1
CASSVPWRYTGELFF | TGTGCCAGCAGCGTCCCGTGGCGGTACACCGGGGAGCTGTTTTTT | TRBJ2-2 | - | - | TRBV28
CASSVWDRGNTIYF | TGTGCCAGCAGCGTTTGGGACAGGGGAAACACCATATATTTT | TRBJ1-3 | - | TRBD1 | TRBV2
CASSLGGQGRLFF | TGTGCCAGCAGCTTAGGAGGACAGGGGAGACTGTTTTTT | TRBJ1-4 | - | TRBD1 | TRBV11-2
CASSLTGGNSPLHF | TGTGCCAGCAGCTTAACGGGGGGGAATTCACCCCTCCACTTT | TRBJ1-6 | - | - | TRBV5-8
CASSPRQATSYEQYF | TGTGCCAGCTCACCTCGACAGGCGACCTCCTACGAGCAGTACTTC | TRBJ2-7 | - | - | TRBV18
CASSPQRRTGPGEQYF | TGTGCCAGCAGCCCACAGAGACGGACAGGGCCGGGCGAGCAGTACTTC | TRBJ2-7 | - | TRBD1 | TRBV7-2
CASRLGQVTDTQYF | TGTGCCAGCAGGCTCGGACAGGTCACAGATACGCAGTATTTT | TRBJ2-3 | - | TRBD1 | TRBV27
CASISPGLGRPYTQYF | TGTGCCAGCATATCGCCGGGACTAGGCCGCCCCTATACGCAGTATTTT | TRBJ2-3 | few | TRBD2 | TRBV27
CASSSDSQGSGNTIYF | TGCGCCAGCAGCTCGGACTCTCAAGGCTCTGGAAACACCATATATTTT | TRBJ1-3 | - | - | TRBV5-1
CASSRTVYDSPLHF | TGTGCCAGCTCCCGGACAGTGTATGATTCACCCCTCCACTTT | TRBJ1-6 | - | - | TRBV6-5